Shown below are 14 T cell receptor beta chains from a single sample sequenced in a study of monozygotic twins with inflammatory bowel disease (dated by TCRdb to about 2019). Library construction relied on 5' RACE. TCRdb records Illumina HiSeq 2500 as the sequencer. Each CDR3 protein sequence appears as one entry after TCRdb reprocessed the reads, and no DNA is included. The sample's clone listing holds approximately 100,000 distinct CDR3 sequences. In total, the top ten clones hold approximately 2% of the sample. Input material: blood. The receptors were gathered from a human donor with ulcerative colitis or Crohn's disease, or a healthy co-twin of an affected twin (not recorded which).

V is TRBV6-2 or TRBV6-3 and J is TRBJ2-2; absent DNA, TCRdb's TRBD2 call cannot be checked. Germline-derived CDR1 and CDR2 are MNHEY and SVGEGT. The CDR3 extends over 16 amino acids. The CDR3 reads CASSQPDYIVTGELFF.

V is TRBV11-2 and J is TRBJ2-7. Germline-derived CDR1 and CDR2 are SGHAT and FQNNGV. The CDR3 sequence is 16 residues long. The CDR3 is CASSFRFGLGTYEQYF.

The chain has TRBV7-2 and TRBJ2-3; with no DNA, the TCRdb D assignment of TRBD1 cannot be verified. There are 18 residues in the CDR3. Germline V gene sequence: CDR1 SGHTA, CDR2 FQGNSA. The CDR3 reads CASSLVGGGGTRGDTQYF.

V is TRBV5-4 and J is TRBJ2-1; TCRdb indicates TRBD2, and absent DNA this call remains unverified. Germline V CDR1 and CDR2: SGHNT, YYREEE (reference sequence). This CDR3 has 18 residues. The CDR3 sequence: CASTPSPAGGPLDNEQFF.

The J gene is TRBJ2-1, the V gene TRBV7-8; TCRdb proposes TRBD2, but this gene call is untestable without DNA. This CDR3 has 16 amino acids. Germline V CDR1 and CDR2: SGHVS, FQNEAQ. CDR3 in amino acids: CASSLPPSGSYNEQFF.

The rearrangement joins TRBV20-1 to TRBJ2-1; TCRdb designates TRBD1, a call that cannot be tested without DNA. The V gene's germline CDR1 is DFQATT and CDR2 SNEGSKA (reference sequence). CDR3 size: 13 residues. CDR3 residues: CSARTGGYNEQFF.

This chain links TRBV4-3 with TRBJ2-7; TCRdb returns TRBD1, unconfirmable since there is no DNA. Germline values: CDR1 LGHNA, CDR2 YSLEER. CDR3 length equals 15 residues. The CDR3 spells CASSQDWGQGYEQYF.

The chain links TRBV5-6 to TRBJ2-7. Germline V CDR1 and CDR2: SGHDT, YYEEEE. This CDR3 spans 13 amino acids. The CDR3 sequence: CASRLRGLYEQYF.

The chain is built from TRBV28 and TRBJ1-4; the D gene TCRdb calls, TRBD1, cannot be checked with no DNA. The CDR3 extends over 14 amino acids. Germline V gene lookup returns CDR1 MDHEN and CDR2 SYDVKM. CDR3 sequence reads: CASTLTGPSEKLFF.

The rearrangement uses TRBV5-1 and TRBJ1-2; TCRdb picks TRBD1, but there is no DNA to check that call. CDR3 size: 15 residues. Germline lookup yields CDR1 SGHRS and CDR2 YFSETQ. The chain's CDR3 is CASSSTGTGVGGYTF.

V is TRBV6-1 and J is TRBJ2-2; the TCRdb D gene call, TRBD1, has no DNA to confirm it. Germline V gene data show CDR1 as MNHNS and CDR2 as SASEGT. CDR3 length: 12 amino acids. The CDR3 reads CASGGWTGELFF.

The chain has TRBV19 and TRBJ1-5; TCRdb designates TRBD1, a call that cannot be tested without DNA. Germline CDR1 and CDR2: LNHDA and SQIVND (reference sequence). The CDR3 spans 13 residues. The CDR3 spells CASTGRGPQPQHF.

The chain carries TRBV5-1 and TRBJ1-5. Germline lookup yields CDR1 SGHRS and CDR2 YFSETQ. The length of the CDR3 is 13 residues. CDR3 protein: CASSLGGNQPQYF.

The chain joins TRBV3-1 to TRBJ2-7; TCRdb gives TRBD1 as the D gene, but with no DNA this cannot be confirmed. This CDR3 is 14 amino acids long. The germline V gene has CDR1 LGHDT and CDR2 YNNKEL (reference sequence). This CDR3 is CASSHIPNGYEQYF.